This T cell receptor (beta chain) emerged from a study of blood T cell repertoires in COVID-19 (dated by TCRdb to 2020 to 2021). A note on the overall study: Collaborator samples came from the United States, Italy and Spain and covered acute and convalescent phases of COVID-19. The prospective study material was composed of cDNA or gDNA derived from T cells, B-cell-depleted T cells, or PBMCs. The dataset comprised deeply sampled blood TCRbeta repertoires from subjects exposed to, actively infected with, or recovered from COVID-19. The repertoires were made available in a free public database intended to serve as a resource for research on the immune response to SARS-CoV-2. Samples came from the ongoing ImmuneRACE study (first 160 participants) plus 1,254 subjects from 6 global collaborators. The sample metadata nearly always contained a de-identified subject ID, COVID-19 status, age in years and sex. Where HLA class I and class II types were available, the types were taken from metadata supplied by the sample provider, not from assay-based typing. What the research found in general, with its limitations: The quantity of clinical and demographic metadata differed by source and by participant and was supplied without curation.

Comment on this clone: It has no known antigen specificity. Base qualities are not provided; no much larger clone lies one nucleotide away.

TCRbeta CDR3 regions were amplified from genomic DNA using the immunoSEQ Assay, a bias-controlled multiplex PCR. On the authors' methods: Within the assay, amplification of reference gene primers was used to estimate how many nucleated cells each sample contained. To quantify the absolute abundance of each unique TCRbeta CDR3 rearrangement, sequence reads were collapsed and filtered. For each sample, productive Simpson clonality was calculated as the square root of Simpson's diversity index over productive rearrangements. TCRdb holds this immuneACCESS table with in-frame rearrangements only. Some clones are missing; in checked studies, unresolved V genes explain under half, and the rest has no known cause. V, J and clone size are those of that table, while D and trimming were read from the DNA. For this sample there are about 140,000 clones; over 70% appear just once. The ten most abundant clones make up approximately 3.5% of the sample.

Samples from volunteer blood donors who had recovered from COVID-19 were contributed by a second Seattle source. Whole blood was collected in K2EDTA tubes by collaborating institutions according to the institutions' own protocols. For TCRbeta analysis, collaborators shipped samples as frozen whole blood, isolated PBMCs, or DNA extracted from either of those sample types. The germline V gene encodes CDR1 GTSNPN and CDR2 SVGIG (reference sequence). The CDR3 runs 14 residues from the cysteine to the phenylalanine. Here the CDR3 DNA is all that survives: 42 bases in frame from base 1. Unmatched junction bases come to 5, with V trimmed by 2 bases and J by 6 bases.

The V and J genes are TRBV30 and TRBJ2-1; the central 9 bases match TRBD2. The sequenced material came from peripheral blood. This sequence originates from a man between 65 and 85 years old who had recovered from COVID-19. The sequenced DNA: TGTGCCTGGAGTAGACTAGCGGACACCAATGAGCAGTTCTTC. It codes for CAWSRLADTNEQFF.